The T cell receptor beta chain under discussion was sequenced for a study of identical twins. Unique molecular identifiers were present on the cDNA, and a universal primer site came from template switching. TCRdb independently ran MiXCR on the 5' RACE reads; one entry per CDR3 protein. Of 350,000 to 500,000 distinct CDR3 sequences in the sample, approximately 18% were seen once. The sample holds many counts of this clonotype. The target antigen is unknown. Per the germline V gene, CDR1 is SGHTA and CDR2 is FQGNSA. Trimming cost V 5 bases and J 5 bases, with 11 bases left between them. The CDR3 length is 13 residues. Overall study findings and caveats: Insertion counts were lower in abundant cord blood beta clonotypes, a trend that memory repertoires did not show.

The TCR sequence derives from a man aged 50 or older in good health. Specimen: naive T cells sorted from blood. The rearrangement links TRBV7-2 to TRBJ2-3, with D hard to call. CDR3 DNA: TGTGCCAGCAGCCGACATACCGTAGATACGCAGTATTTT. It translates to CASSRHTVDTQYF.